A single sample is the source of the 26 T cell receptor beta chains below, sequenced in a study of neoadjuvant anti-PD-1 for oral cavity cancer. As to time point: after neoadjuvant nivolumab, at surgical resection. TCRdb's table, derived via immunoSEQ multiplex PCR, lists solely in-frame clones and lacks some. Of about 24,000 clones listed, approximately 27% are singletons. The sample was tumor tissue, taken after nivolumab (anti-PD-1) treatment. The receptors here all came from a person aged 40 to 85 with oral cavity squamous cell carcinoma.

This clone appeared a few times. This chain uses TRBV5-1 with TRBJ2-3; 7 bases line up with TRBD2. V shed 0 bases, J shed 7 bases, and the junction held 14 bases outside the gene matches. Germline V gene lookup returns CDR1 SGHRS and CDR2 YFSETQ. The CDR3 runs to 17 residues. CDR3 residues: CASSLESTSAGVYTQYF. The CDR3 region has the DNA TGCGCCAGCAGCTTGGAGTCAACTAGCGCGGGGGTTTATACGCAGTATTTT.

The chain employs TRBV10-3 and TRBJ1-2; the D is unclear. The V gene lost 2 bases and the J gene lost 4 bases, with 14 bases spanning the gap. This CDR3 is built from 15 residues. CDR1 is ENHRY, CDR2 SYGVKD, per germline. The CDR3 sequence is CAISEGRDETYGYTF. The CDR3, as DNA: TGTGCCATCAGTGAGGGGAGGGATGAGACCTATGGCTACACCTTC.

The chain is built from TRBV9 and TRBJ2-7; 7 nucleotides line up with TRBD2. Germline CDR1 and CDR2: SGDLS and YYNGEE. Losses at the gene ends were 3 bases for V and 6 bases for J; bases not matched to a gene: 3. The CDR3 runs 12 residues. The chain's CDR3 is CASSAGGREQYF. CDR3 sequence (DNA): TGTGCCAGCAGCGCGGGGGGTCGCGAGCAGTACTTC.

A few counts support this clone. This chain links TRBV4-1 with TRBJ1-1, with D possibly matching TRBD1 (5 bases). The CDR3 sequence is 14 residues long. Germline CDR1 MGHRA, CDR2 YSYEKL. Trimming took off 4 bases at V and 4 bases at J, with 13 bases between the two ends. The CDR3 spells CASSRGLGLTEAFF. For the CDR3, the DNA is TGCGCCAGCAGCCGCGGACTGGGGCTCACTGAAGCTTTCTTT.

This clone occurred a few times. The chain uses TRBV12-5 and TRBJ1-5; 7 bases match TRBD1. J was trimmed by 2 bases and V by 6 bases; bases with no gene match: 7. CDR3 size: 15 residues. From germline, CDR1 is LGHNT and CDR2 FRNRAP. This CDR3 is CASGQQGSGNQPQHF. CDR3 coding DNA: TGTGCTAGTGGACAACAGGGGTCGGGCAATCAGCCCCAGCATTTT.

The chain recombines TRBV19 with TRBJ2-5; 7 positions agree with TRBD1. Germline-derived CDR1 and CDR2 are LNHDA and SQIVND (reference sequence). V lost 6 bases, J lost 4 bases, and 5 bases stayed unmatched. The CDR3 runs to 13 residues. The CDR3 region is CASSFTGVETQYF. The CDR3 nucleotides read TGTGCCAGTAGCTTTACAGGGGTAGAGACCCAGTACTTC.

The V call is TRBV30, the J call TRBJ2-2, with TRBD2 matching 8 bases. Germline values: CDR1 GTSNPN, CDR2 SVGIG (reference sequence). This CDR3 contains 11 residues. The CDR3 nucleotides read TGTACACTAGCGGCTCAAGGGGAGCTGTTTTTT. This codes for CTLAAQGELFF.

This clone has just a few counts. The V call is TRBV6-5, the J call TRBJ2-5; TRBD1 matches 9 bases. The CDR3 consists of 15 residues. Germline trimming cut 5 bases from V and 3 bases from J; bases unmatched to any gene: 7. Per germline, CDR1 MNHEY and CDR2 SVGAGI. The CDR3 sequence: CASSTLTGGKETQYF. The CDR3 DNA reads TGTGCCAGCAGTACCTTGACAGGGGGTAAAGAGACCCAGTACTTC.

The rearrangement links TRBV2 to TRBJ2-3; no reliable D call. The CDR3 is 15 residues long. V was shortened by 3 bases and J by 0 bases, with 10 bases between the two germline ends. Germline-derived CDR1 and CDR2 are SNHLY and FYNNEI. The CDR3 reads CASSDDRSSTDTQYF. In DNA form, the CDR3 reads TGTGCCAGCAGTGACGACCGAAGTAGCACAGATACGCAGTATTTT.

The chain links TRBV6-6 to TRBJ2-6; no definite D call. The CDR3 length is 13 residues. Germline CDR1 reads MNHNY; CDR2 reads SVGAGI (reference sequence). Trimming removed 6 bases from V and 4 bases from J, with 7 bases in between. CDR3 protein: CASSSSGANVLTF. CDR3 bases: TGTGCCAGCAGCTCCTCAGGGGCCAACGTCCTGACTTTC.

This clone was detected a few times. The chain combines TRBV6-6 with TRBJ1-5; D may be TRBD1 (6 bases). The V and J ends lost 5 bases and 1 base respectively, with 15 bases between them. Germline V lookup: CDR1 MNHNY, CDR2 SVGAGI (reference sequence). This CDR3 contains 16 residues. Written as DNA, the CDR3 is TGTGCCAGCAGTGTACAGGGAGAGGGGAGCAATCAGCCCCAGCATTTT. It encodes CASSVQGEGSNQPQHF.

The V and J genes are TRBV28 and TRBJ2-3; 7 nucleotides agree with TRBD2. The CDR3 sequence is 15 residues long. V gave up 1 base and J gave up 12 bases; unmatched junction bases: 13. Germline V gene sequence: CDR1 MDHEN, CDR2 SYDVKM. The CDR3 sequence: CASSLYSLAQIPQYF. The CDR3 DNA sequence: TGTGCCAGCAGTTTATATTCACTAGCGCAGATACCACAGTATTTT.

A few counts support this clone. The chain couples TRBV30 to TRBJ2-7; TRBD1 matches at 10 bases. V gave up 2 bases and J gave up 6 bases; unmatched junction bases: 7. This CDR3 has 14 residues. CDR1 and CDR2 (germline): GTSNPN, SVGIG (reference sequence). This chain's CDR3 is CAWSKRQGAFEQYF. For the CDR3, the DNA is TGTGCCTGGAGTAAGAGACAGGGGGCTTTCGAGCAGTACTTC.

This clone appeared once. The CDR3 DNA reads TGTGCCAGCAGCTTGGTCTCTGGACAGGGGGCAGAGACCCAGTACTTC. Translated, it gives CASSLVSGQGAETQYF. J is TRBJ2-5 and V is TRBV5-6, with 11 nucleotides matching TRBD1. V lost 0 bases, J lost 4 bases, and 5 bases stayed unmatched. CDR1 and CDR2 from the germline V gene are SGHDT and YYEEEE. The length of the CDR3 is 16 residues.

This clone turned up a few times. The chain joins TRBV4-1 to TRBJ1-4; D is unresolved. V lost 4 bases and J 0 bases, leaving 9 bases between the germline ends. The CDR3 loop spans 15 amino acids. Germline values: CDR1 MGHRA, CDR2 YSYEKL. CDR3 DNA sequence: TGCGCCAGCAGCCTCCGGAGTCCAACTAATGAAAAACTGTTTTTT. Its protein product is CASSLRSPTNEKLFF.

This clone was counted many times. The V call is TRBV27, the J call TRBJ1-5; D call uncertain. The length of the CDR3 is 12 residues. Between the trimmed V and J ends, which lost 8 bases and 3 bases, there was a span of 8 bases. Germline-derived CDR1 and CDR2 are MNHEY and SMNVEV (reference sequence). The DNA of the CDR3 is TGTGCCAGCGGCCTGATCAATCAGCCCCAGCATTTT. It is translated as CASGLINQPQHF.

The chain couples TRBV6-5 to TRBJ2-7; D is unclear. Per the germline V gene, CDR1 is MNHEY and CDR2 is SVGAGI. CDR3 length: 12 amino acids. V shed 5 bases and J shed 8 bases, with 13 bases lying between them. The CDR3: CASSVGSTQQYF. The CDR3 DNA reads as TGTGCCAGCAGTGTGGGTTCCACTCAGCAGTACTTC.

Worth noting for this clone: The conserved phenylalanine or tryptophan is not found at the CDR3 terminus, so this likely reflects a read error. The limits of the CDR3 on the DNA are not certain, so only TCRdb's listed CDR3 is given. The rearrangement uses TRBV28 and TRBJ1-1. The length of the CDR3 is 12 amino acids, counting both ends. From germline, CDR1 is MDHEN and CDR2 SYDVKM. The CDR3 sequence: CASSSLTTGTVS.

This clone was counted between two and nine times. This rearrangement joins TRBV7-9 to TRBJ2-4; no clear D. The CDR3 totals 13 residues. V was clipped by 5 bases and J by 3 bases, with 8 bases between them. Per the germline V gene, CDR1 is SEHNR and CDR2 is FQNEAQ (reference sequence). CDR3 nucleotides: TGTGCCAGCAGCCCCCTGAACAAAAACATTCAGTACTTC. Translation: CASSPLNKNIQYF.

This clone was seen a few times. The chain has TRBV28 and TRBJ1-4, with 8 bases that match TRBD1. The junction had 10 bases not matched to a gene; V was cut back by 5 bases and J by 8 bases. CDR1 and CDR2 (germline): MDHEN, SYDVKM. The CDR3 length is 15 residues. The CDR3 region has the DNA TGTGCCAGCAGTGGCCAGGGGGCGTTAGAAGAAAAACTGTTTTTT. Its translation: CASSGQGALEEKLFF. Drawing the rest from reference TRBV28 and TRBJ1-4, the complete variable domain is DVKVTQSSRYLVKRTGEKVFLECVQDMDHENMFWYRQDPGLGLRLIYFSYDVKMKEKGDIPEGYSVSREKKERFSLILESASTNQTSMYLCASSGQGALEEKLFFGSGTQLSVL.

This clone was seen a handful of times. Here the CDR3 DNA reads TGTGCCAGCAGCGTAACAGGGACAGGGGGCTACAATGAGCAGTTCTTC. It translates to CASSVTGTGGYNEQFF. The gene calls are TRBV2 and TRBJ2-1; 11 nucleotides align to TRBD1. Germline V CDR1 and CDR2: SNHLY, FYNNEI. Germline trimming cut 6 bases from V and 3 bases from J; bases unmatched to any gene: 7. The CDR3 spans 16 residues.

The CDR3 bases are TGTGCCGCCGGACTGGGGGCAGCCACCGGGGAGCTGTTTTTT. Protein sequence: CAAGLGAATGELFF. The chain couples TRBV7-9 to TRBJ2-2; TRBD1 is a possible D gene (6 bases). This CDR3 is 14 amino acids long. Deletions cut 11 bases from V and 4 bases from J, with 17 bases between. Germline V gene lookup returns CDR1 SEHNR and CDR2 FQNEAQ (reference sequence).

The rearrangement links TRBV7-9 to TRBJ2-1; TRBD2 agrees at 13 bases. CDR3 length: 17 residues. J was trimmed by 8 bases and V by 3 bases; bases with no gene match: 10. Germline-derived CDR1 and CDR2 are SEHNR and FQNEAQ (reference sequence). CDR3 in amino acids: CASSFTLTSGGAYEQFF. In nucleotides, the CDR3 is TGTGCCAGCAGCTTTACCCTCACTAGCGGGGGGGCCTATGAGCAGTTCTTC.

A few counts support this clone. The chain joins TRBV6-6 to TRBJ1-5; 8 bases agree with TRBD1. This CDR3 contains 15 residues. The J segment lost 6 bases and the V segment lost 6 bases, leaving 10 bases of the junction unmatched. Looked up from germline, CDR1 is MNHNY and CDR2 is SVGAGI (reference sequence). The CDR3 sequence is CASSPRTGRLQPQHF. In nucleotides, the CDR3 is TGTGCCAGCAGCCCTCGGACAGGGAGACTTCAGCCCCAGCATTTT.

This clone has just a few counts. V is TRBV5-1 and J is TRBJ2-7, with D tentatively TRBD1 or TRBD2 (5 bases each). The CDR3 loop spans 14 amino acids. Between the trimmed V and J ends, which lost 2 bases and 5 bases, there was a span of 14 bases. From germline, CDR1 is SGHRS and CDR2 YFSETQ. CDR3 sequence reads: CASSFGAAGDEQYF. CDR3 nucleotide sequence: TGCGCCAGCAGCTTCGGGGCCGCCGGGGACGAGCAGTACTTC.

V and J are TRBV7-9 and TRBJ2-3; 13 bases are shared with TRBD2. The germline V gene has CDR1 SEHNR and CDR2 FQNEAQ (reference sequence). The length of the CDR3 is 17 residues. V was clipped by 5 bases and J by 5 bases; unmatched bases: 10. The CDR3 here is CASSLVLAGGLGDTQYF. The CDR3 coding sequence is TGTGCCAGCAGCCTAGTACTAGCGGGGGGGCTGGGAGATACGCAGTATTTT.